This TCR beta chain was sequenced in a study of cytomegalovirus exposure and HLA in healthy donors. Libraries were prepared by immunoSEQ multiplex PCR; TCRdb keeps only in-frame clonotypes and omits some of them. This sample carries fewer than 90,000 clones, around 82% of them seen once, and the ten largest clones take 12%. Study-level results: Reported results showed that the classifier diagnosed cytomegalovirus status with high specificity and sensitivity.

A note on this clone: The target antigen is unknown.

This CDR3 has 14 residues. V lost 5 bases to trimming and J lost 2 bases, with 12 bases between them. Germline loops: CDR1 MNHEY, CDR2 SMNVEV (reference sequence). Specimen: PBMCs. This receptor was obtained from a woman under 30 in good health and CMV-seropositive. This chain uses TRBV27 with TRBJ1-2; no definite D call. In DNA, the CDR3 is TGTGCCAGCAGTCCGTACATGTTAAACTATGGCTACACCTTC. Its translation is CASSPYMLNYGYTF.